Presented here are 31 T cell receptor beta chains from one specimen sequenced in a study of cytomegalovirus exposure and HLA in healthy donors. PCR amplification relied on 60 Vbeta primers (plus 13 Jbeta primers). Profiled with immunoSEQ multiplex PCR; TCRdb holds only in-frame clones, not every one. Of 240,000 or so clones in the sample, 82% were seen once. Sequenced sample: PBMCs. These receptors were taken from a woman aged 40 to 50 in good health and CMV-seropositive.

The chain carries TRBV18 and TRBJ1-5, with D possibly matching TRBD1 (6 bases). The germline V gene encodes CDR1 KGHSH and CDR2 LQKENI. V shed 3 bases and J shed 7 bases, with 10 bases lying between them. This CDR3 comprises 13 residues. The CDR3 loop is CASSPQGNQPQHF. The CDR3 coding sequence is TGTGCCAGCTCACCCCAGGGGAACCAGCCCCAGCATTTT.

The chain carries TRBV11-1 and TRBJ2-3; TRBD2 matches at 10 bases. V was clipped by 1 base and J by 1 base; unmatched bases: 5. There are 17 residues in the CDR3. Germline CDR1 SGHAT, CDR2 FQDESV (reference sequence). This CDR3 is CASSLDRTSGRTDTQYF. The CDR3 nucleotides read TGTGCCAGCAGCTTAGACCGGACTAGCGGACGCACAGATACGCAGTATTTT.

A few counts support this clone. The V and J genes are TRBV5-6 and TRBJ2-7; 9 positions match TRBD2. The CDR3 extends over 15 amino acids. CDR1 and CDR2 from the germline V gene are SGHDT and YYEEEE. V shed 2 bases and J 3 bases; nucleotides not matched to a gene: 6. CDR3 sequence (DNA): TGTGCCAGCAGCTTATTAAGCGGGAGGAGCTACGAGCAGTACTTC. It yields the protein CASSLLSGRSYEQYF.

The gene calls are TRBV27 and TRBJ1-2, with D possibly being TRBD1 (6 bases). Trimming removed 5 bases at V and 7 bases at J, with 17 bases between. This CDR3 contains 14 residues. Per germline, CDR1 MNHEY and CDR2 SMNVEV (reference sequence). As DNA, the CDR3 is TGTGCCAGCAGTCCCGGGACATTGGGGTTTGGCTACACCTTC. The encoded protein is CASSPGTLGFGYTF.

This chain connects TRBV30 to TRBJ2-1; tentative D call: TRBD2 (6 bases). The CDR3 contains 17 residues. V was pared by 3 bases and J by 0 bases, with 18 bases between. CDR1 and CDR2 from the germline V gene are GTSNPN and SVGIG (reference sequence). The CDR3 reads CAWSSPRPGGSYNEQFF. The CDR3 coding sequence is TGTGCCTGGAGCTCTCCCCGGCCCGGGGGCTCCTACAATGAGCAGTTCTTC.

The chain uses TRBV5-1 and TRBJ2-1, with TRBD2 matching 13 bases. Trimming removed 3 bases from V and 8 bases from J; junction bases left unmatched: 8. This CDR3 is 16 amino acids long. CDR1 SGHRS and CDR2 YFSETQ come from the germline V gene. Here the CDR3 reads CASSWLTSGGRDEQFF. The DNA for the CDR3 is TGCGCCAGCAGCTGGCTGACTAGCGGGGGGAGGGATGAGCAGTTCTTC.

This sequence joins TRBV9 and TRBJ1-2; 9 bases are shared with TRBD1. Trimming removed 3 bases from V and 5 bases from J; junction bases left unmatched: 8. Germline loops: CDR1 SGDLS, CDR2 YYNGEE. The CDR3 loop spans 15 amino acids. As DNA, the CDR3 is TGTGCCAGCAGCGCCCGAACCGGGACAGGGTATGGCTACACCTTC. Protein sequence: CASSARTGTGYGYTF.

The chain couples TRBV27 to TRBJ2-2; TRBD2 agrees at 10 bases. The V gene end was trimmed by 6 bases and the J gene end by 6 bases; junction bases not matched to a gene: 10. The germline CDR1 and CDR2 sequences are MNHEY and SMNVEV (reference sequence). This CDR3 spans 16 amino acids. CDR3 residues: CASSYSGRLVAGELFF. For the CDR3, the DNA is TGTGCCAGCAGCTATAGCGGGAGGCTCGTCGCCGGGGAGCTGTTTTTT.

The chain links TRBV9 to TRBJ2-7; TRBD2 matches 10 bases. Germline V gives CDR1 SGDLS, CDR2 YYNGEE. The CDR3 extends over 15 amino acids. V shed 2 bases and J 2 bases; nucleotides not matched to a gene: 4. CDR3 region: CASSVGLAEAYEQYF. CDR3 in DNA: TGTGCCAGCAGCGTCGGACTAGCGGAGGCCTACGAGCAGTACTTC. Filled out from reference TRBV9 and TRBJ2-7, the complete variable domain reads DSGVTQTPKHLITATGQRVTLRCSPRSGDLSVYWYQQSLDQGLQFLIQYYNGEERAKGNILERFSAQQFPDLHSELNLSSLELGDSALYFCASSVGLAEAYEQYFGPGTRLTVT.

The J gene is TRBJ1-1, the V gene TRBV9; D is possibly TRBD1 (5 bases). This CDR3 has 15 amino acids. The germline gives CDR1 SGDLS, CDR2 YYNGEE. Deletions cut 0 bases from V and 3 bases from J, with 12 bases between. The chain's CDR3 is CASSVAAGVYTEAFF. The CDR3 DNA reads TGTGCCAGCAGCGTAGCTGCGGGGGTGTACACTGAAGCTTTCTTT. The whole variable domain, remainder taken from reference TRBV9 and TRBJ1-1, is DSGVTQTPKHLITATGQRVTLRCSPRSGDLSVYWYQQSLDQGLQFLIQYYNGEERAKGNILERFSAQQFPDLHSELNLSSLELGDSALYFCASSVAAGVYTEAFFGQGTRLTVV.

The gene calls are TRBV9 and TRBJ1-2; possible D gene TRBD1, 6 bases. The CDR3 has 17 residues. The V and J ends lost 4 bases and 3 bases respectively, with 22 bases between them. The germline gives CDR1 SGDLS, CDR2 YYNGEE. The DNA of the CDR3 is TGTGCCAGCAGCTTGGGATGGAGGGGGGGCGCCTACTATGGCTACACCTTC. Translated, it gives CASSLGWRGGAYYGYTF.

The chain is built from TRBV6-5 and TRBJ2-6; D remains unclear. Per germline, CDR1 MNHEY and CDR2 SVGAGI. Trimming cost V 5 bases and J 4 bases, with 12 bases left between them. The CDR3 is 15 residues long. The chain's CDR3 is CASSLSAFGANVLTF. CDR3 DNA sequence: TGTGCCAGCAGTCTCAGCGCGTTCGGGGCCAACGTCCTGACTTTC.

The chain has TRBV27 and TRBJ1-6, with TRBD1 identical over 8 bases. CDR1 is MNHEY and CDR2 is SMNVEV in the germline V gene (reference sequence). Germline trimming cut 3 bases from V and 7 bases from J; bases unmatched to any gene: 8. This CDR3 region has 16 residues. The DNA for the CDR3 is TGTGCCAGCAGTTTGGCCAGGGGGCTCTCAAATTCACCCCTCCACTTT. Translation: CASSLARGLSNSPLHF.

In its sample, this clone was seen a few times. CDR3 sequence reads: CASSHADTFDTEAFF. CDR3 in DNA: TGCGCCAGCAGCCACGCGGACACTTTCGACACTGAAGCTTTCTTT. The J gene is TRBJ1-1, the V gene TRBV4-3, with a tentative D call TRBD1 (5 bases). V dropped 3 bases and J dropped 3 bases, with 14 bases sitting between them. The CDR3 contains 15 residues. Germline CDR1 and CDR2: LGHNA and YSLEER.

This clone was detected only a few times. The rearrangement links TRBV19 to TRBJ1-4; tentatively, D is TRBD1 (6 bases). This CDR3 region has 17 residues. Germline assignment: CDR1 LNHDA and CDR2 SQIVND (reference sequence). Trimming removed 5 bases at V and 4 bases at J, with 20 bases between. CDR3 loop: CASSARPRGAVNEKLFF. In nucleotides, the CDR3 is TGTGCCAGTAGTGCCCGTCCTCGGGGGGCCGTTAATGAAAAACTGTTTTTT.

The rearrangement links TRBV27 to TRBJ2-1; D possibly corresponds to TRBD1 (6 bases). Germline CDR1 and CDR2: MNHEY and SMNVEV (reference sequence). V shed 3 bases and J shed 4 bases, with 10 bases lying between them. This CDR3 comprises 14 residues. Here the CDR3 DNA reads TGTGCCAGCAGTTTGGGGACAATGTACAATGAGCAGTTCTTC. Its translation: CASSLGTMYNEQFF.

This clone was observed once. The chain carries TRBV7-2 and TRBJ2-7, with 12 bases that match TRBD2. The CDR3 extends over 15 amino acids. After removal of 6 bases from V and 1 base from J, the junction contained 4 bases not matched to a gene. Germline V CDR1 and CDR2: SGHTA, FQGNSA. In nucleotides, the CDR3 is TGTGCCAGCAGGCCAACTAGCGGGGGGTCCTACGAGCAGTACTTC. Encoded protein: CASRPTSGGSYEQYF.

V is TRBV27 and J is TRBJ2-1, with a possible D match to TRBD2 (6 bases). The CDR3 length is 16 residues. CDR1 MNHEY and CDR2 SMNVEV come from the germline V gene (reference sequence). V lost 1 base and J 5 bases, leaving 15 bases between the germline ends. The CDR3 bases are TGTGCCAGCAGTTTATGGTCTAGCGTTTACAACAATGAGCAGTTCTTC. Translation gives CASSLWSSVYNNEQFF.

V gene TRBV4-1 combines with J gene TRBJ2-6, with D possibly matching TRBD2 (5 bases). The V gene's germline CDR1 is MGHRA and CDR2 YSYEKL. Deletions cut 5 bases from V and 0 bases from J, with 14 bases between. The CDR3 has 17 residues. CDR3 nucleotide sequence: TGCGCCAGCAGCAAAGGGTCGGGAAGCTCTGGGGCCAACGTCCTGACTTTC. It translates to CASSKGSGSSGANVLTF.

The gene calls are TRBV19 and TRBJ2-6; no definite D call. V lost 5 bases and J lost 0, with 17 bases in between. The germline CDR1 and CDR2 sequences are LNHDA and SQIVND (reference sequence). CDR3 length: 18 residues. The CDR3: CASSAHFQEYSGANVLTF. DNA of the CDR3: TGTGCCAGTAGTGCCCACTTTCAGGAATACTCTGGGGCCAACGTCCTGACTTTC.

The chain has TRBV5-6 and TRBJ2-7; D is unclear. The V end was cut by 2 bases, the J end by 6 bases, with 18 bases between. The length of the CDR3 is 15 residues. Germline V gene lookup returns CDR1 SGHDT and CDR2 YYEEEE. This chain's CDR3 is CASSFTGSGPLEQYF. In DNA form, the CDR3 reads TGTGCCAGCAGCTTTACCGGGTCCGGCCCCCTCGAGCAGTACTTC.

This chain joins TRBV18 and TRBJ1-2, with TRBD1 matching over 9 bases. The CDR3 contains 16 residues. Germline assignment: CDR1 KGHSH and CDR2 LQKENI. V shed 3 bases, J shed 5 bases, and the junction held 10 bases outside the gene matches. The CDR3 coding sequence is TGTGCCAGCTCACCGAGCGGGACAGGGTTAATTTATGGCTACACCTTC. It codes for CASSPSGTGLIYGYTF.

A note on this clone: Other DNA sequences from this sample encode an identical CDR3 as well. This chain uses TRBV7-3 with TRBJ2-2, with D perhaps matching TRBD2 (6 bases). This CDR3 region has 13 residues. Trimming took 3 bases from V and 5 from J, leaving 7 bases between them. Germline CDR1 and CDR2: SGHTA and FQGTGA. CDR3 residues: CASSLGGTGELFF. Here the CDR3 DNA reads TGTGCCAGCAGCTTGGGAGGAACCGGGGAGCTGTTTTTT.

The chain joins TRBV18 to TRBJ2-7; D is uncertain. The CDR3 covers 13 residues. Trimming left V 2 bases short and J 7 bases short, with 12 bases between. From germline, CDR1 is KGHSH and CDR2 LQKENI. CDR3 sequence (DNA): TGTGCCAGCTCACCATCCGGTTCTACTGAGCAGTACTTC. Protein: CASSPSGSTEQYF.

The chain employs TRBV19 and TRBJ1-2, with D tentatively TRBD1 (5 bases). The CDR3 runs to 15 residues. V lost 3 bases and J 5 bases, leaving 16 bases between the germline ends. CDR1 and CDR2 (germline): LNHDA, SQIVND (reference sequence). CDR3 bases: TGTGCCAGTAGTATCCCAAACGCGGGGCCATATGGCTACACCTTC. Translated: CASSIPNAGPYGYTF.

V is TRBV19 and J is TRBJ2-7; D remains unclear. In germline, CDR1 is LNHDA, CDR2 SQIVND (reference sequence). The CDR3 consists of 14 residues. V gave up 7 bases and J gave up 0 bases, with 13 bases separating them. CDR3 amino acids: CASKSQTSSYEQYF. In DNA form, the CDR3 reads TGTGCCAGTAAGTCCCAGACAAGCTCCTACGAGCAGTACTTC.

V is TRBV19 and J is TRBJ1-5, with D tentatively TRBD1 (6 bases). There are 15 residues in the CDR3. Germline CDR1 and CDR2: LNHDA and SQIVND (reference sequence). Between the trimmed V and J ends, which lost 3 bases and 9 bases, there was a span of 18 bases. The CDR3 DNA sequence: TGTGCCAGTAGTATCCAGGGGACCTCATCATTGCCCCAGCATTTT. Translating it yields CASSIQGTSSLPQHF.

This chain connects TRBV5-1 to TRBJ2-1; possible D gene TRBD2, 6 bases. Germline loops: CDR1 SGHRS, CDR2 YFSETQ. V gave up 0 bases and J gave up 4 bases, with 20 bases separating them. The CDR3 runs 18 residues. The CDR3 DNA sequence: TGCGCCAGCAGCTTGGAGGGTAGCGGCCGGCTAACTTACAATGAGCAGTTCTTC. This sequence encodes CASSLEGSGRLTYNEQFF.

V gene TRBV19 combines with J gene TRBJ1-2; D unclear. Trimming removed 6 bases at V and 6 bases at J, with 8 bases between. This CDR3 is 11 amino acids long. Germline V gene data show CDR1 as LNHDA and CDR2 as SQIVND (reference sequence). The CDR3 DNA is TGTGCCAGTAGGAACAGAAATGGCTACACCTTC. Encoded protein: CASRNRNGYTF.

The J gene is TRBJ2-1, the V gene TRBV9, with 12 bases identical to TRBD2. With 4 bases clipped from V and 7 bases from J, the junction kept 6 bases outside the gene matches. The CDR3 has 15 residues. Germline CDR1 and CDR2: SGDLS and YYNGEE. CDR3 sequence (DNA): TGTGCCAGCAGCCAACTAGCGGGAGGTCGGAATGAGCAGTTCTTC. This gives the protein CASSQLAGGRNEQFF.

This clone was seen more than once but under ten times. The chain employs TRBV6-1 and TRBJ1-5, with TRBD1 matching over 7 bases. The CDR3 runs to 15 residues. Germline V gene data show CDR1 as MNHNS and CDR2 as SASEGT. J lost 3 bases, V lost 6 bases, and 8 bases had no gene match. The DNA for the CDR3 is TGTGCCAGCAGCCCTCCGGGGACAGTCAATCAGCCCCAGCATTTT. Translated: CASSPPGTVNQPQHF.